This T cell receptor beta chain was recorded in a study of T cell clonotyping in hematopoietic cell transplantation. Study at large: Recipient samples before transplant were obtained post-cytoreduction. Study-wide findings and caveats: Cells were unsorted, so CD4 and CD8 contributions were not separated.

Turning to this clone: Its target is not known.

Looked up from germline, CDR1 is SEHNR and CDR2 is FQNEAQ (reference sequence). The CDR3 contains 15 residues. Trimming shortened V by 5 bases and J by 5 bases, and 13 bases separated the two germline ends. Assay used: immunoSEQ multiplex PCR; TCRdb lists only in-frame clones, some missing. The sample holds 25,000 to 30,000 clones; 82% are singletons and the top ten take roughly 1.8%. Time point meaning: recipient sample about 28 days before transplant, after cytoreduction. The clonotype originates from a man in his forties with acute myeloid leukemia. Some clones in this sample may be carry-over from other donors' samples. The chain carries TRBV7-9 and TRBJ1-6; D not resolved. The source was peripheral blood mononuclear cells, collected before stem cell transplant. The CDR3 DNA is TGTGCCAGCAGCCCCGGACCACAAAATAATTCACCCCTCCACTTT. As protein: CASSPGPQNNSPLHF.